The present T cell receptor (beta chain) was sequenced within a study of cytomegalovirus exposure and HLA in healthy donors. Findings and limits, study-wide: In vitro testing confirmed three CMV-associated chains as specific for CMV antigens. Among CMV-associated TCR beta chains, most appeared HLA-restricted in a later analysis. There were around 160 TCR beta chains listed as cytomegalovirus-associated.

With regard to this clone: Its specificity is unknown.

The V gene's germline CDR1 is SGHTA and CDR2 FQGNSA. V lost 2 bases and J lost 2, with 9 bases in between. The CDR3 is 14 amino acids. Primers for the PCR totalled 60 Vbeta and 13 Jbeta. The table came from immunoSEQ multiplex PCR; TCRdb's copy has only in-frame clones and leaves some out. The sample yields over 35,000 clones, about 60% seen once. This sequence originates from a human donor in good health. Sequencing was done on a sample of PBMCs. J is TRBJ1-2 and V is TRBV7-2; D call uncertain. DNA of the CDR3: TGTGCCAGCAGCTTACTCACTCGGAACTATGGCTACACCTTC. This gives the protein CASSLLTRNYGYTF.